These 16 T cell receptor beta chains originate from one sample sequenced in a study of blood T cell repertoires in COVID-19. Sequencing was performed with immunoSEQ multiplex PCR; in TCRdb, only in-frame clones are kept and a portion is missing. The repertoire holds about 160,000 clones, 85% seen once, with about 3% in the top ten. Sequencing was done on a sample of peripheral blood. These receptors were collected from a human donor with acute or convalescent COVID-19. The donor label of this sample is uncertain.

The chain is built from TRBV4-3 and TRBJ2-2, with 11 nucleotides matching TRBD2. The germline gives CDR1 LGHNA, CDR2 YSLEER. V gave up 0 bases and J gave up 4 bases; unmatched junction bases: 10. This CDR3 has 19 residues. For the CDR3, the DNA is TGCGCCAGCAGCCAAGATATGATAGCGGGGGGGCGTAGCACCGGGGAGCTGTTTTTT. Translation: CASSQDMIAGGRSTGELFF.

The chain employs TRBV7-2 and TRBJ1-5, with D uncertain. The V and J ends lost 4 bases and 2 bases respectively, with 15 bases between them. This CDR3 has 16 residues. CDR1 and CDR2 from the germline V gene are SGHTA and FQGNSA. CDR3 nucleotide sequence: TGTGCCAGCAGCTCCACGTCTGCGGGAGGCAATCAGCCCCAGCATTTT. Translated, it gives CASSSTSAGGNQPQHF.

The genes are TRBV5-1 and TRBJ1-2; D unresolved. The V end was cut by 2 bases, the J end by 4 bases, with 15 bases between. This CDR3 is 15 amino acids long. Germline V lookup: CDR1 SGHRS, CDR2 YFSETQ. The DNA for the CDR3 is TGCGCCAGCAGCTTATGGGCCCCGGAGGCCTATGGCTACACCTTC. Amino acids: CASSLWAPEAYGYTF.

The genes are TRBV5-1 and TRBJ1-3; D might be TRBD1 (5 bases). This CDR3 has 16 amino acids. Germline V gene data show CDR1 as SGHRS and CDR2 as YFSETQ. V lost 3 bases and J 4 bases, leaving 17 bases between the germline ends. The CDR3 protein is CASSYDNSGIGNTIYF. Written as DNA, the CDR3 is TGCGCCAGCAGCTACGATAACTCAGGGATAGGAAACACCATATATTTT.

J is TRBJ2-5 and V is TRBV7-8; D remains unclear. Looked up from germline, CDR1 is SGHVS and CDR2 is FQNEAQ. V was cut by 0 bases and J by 5 bases, with 7 bases left in between. The CDR3 length is 13 residues. The CDR3 region is CASSLAIRETQYF. Written as DNA, the CDR3 is TGTGCCAGCAGCTTAGCAATACGGGAGACCCAGTACTTC.

The J gene is TRBJ1-1, the V gene TRBV2, with D perhaps matching TRBD1 (6 bases). V dropped 6 bases and J dropped 8 bases, with 10 bases sitting between them. Germline assignment: CDR1 SNHLY and CDR2 FYNNEI. The CDR3 contains 11 residues. CDR3 bases: TGTGCCAGCAGAAGGGGGACAGAAGCTTTCTTT. Protein product: CASRRGTEAFF.

The V and J genes are TRBV7-2 and TRBJ1-1, with 9 bases fitting TRBD1. Germline trimming cut 1 base from V and 5 bases from J; bases unmatched to any gene: 8. The CDR3 is made up of 16 amino acids. Germline CDR1 is SGHTA and CDR2 is FQGNSA. In nucleotides, the CDR3 is TGTGCCAGCAGCTTAGGGAGCCCCGGACAGGGGACTGAAGCTTTCTTT. Encoded protein: CASSLGSPGQGTEAFF.

The chain joins TRBV2 to TRBJ2-7, with D possibly matching TRBD1 (6 bases). The CDR3 runs to 14 residues. CDR1 and CDR2 (germline): SNHLY, FYNNEI. V shed 7 bases and J shed 2 bases, with 15 bases lying between them. The CDR3 region is CASKGQTVTYEQYF. CDR3 DNA: TGTGCCAGCAAGGGACAAACAGTTACCTACGAGCAGTACTTC.

The gene calls are TRBV27 and TRBJ1-5, with TRBD1 matching over 8 bases. The V gene end was trimmed by 6 bases and the J gene end by 2 bases; junction bases not matched to a gene: 6. Per germline, CDR1 MNHEY and CDR2 SMNVEV (reference sequence). The CDR3 extends over 15 amino acids. The CDR3 loop reads CASSATGGGNQPQHF. The CDR3 bases are TGTGCCAGCAGCGCTACAGGGGGGGGCAATCAGCCCCAGCATTTT.

The V and J genes are TRBV30 and TRBJ1-6; D is possibly TRBD1 (5 bases). Germline V CDR1 and CDR2: GTSNPN, SVGIG (reference sequence). Trimming left V 8 bases short and J 14 bases short, with 22 bases between. This CDR3 is built from 13 residues. CDR3 protein: CARGGEGGRTLHF. DNA of the CDR3: TGTGCCCGGGGCGGGGAGGGTGGTAGGACCCTCCACTTT.

This chain links TRBV11-1 with TRBJ2-3; 14 bases match TRBD2. The trim removed 6 bases at V and 8 bases at J, leaving 10 bases unmatched. This CDR3 spans 16 amino acids. Germline V gene lookup returns CDR1 SGHAT and CDR2 FQDESV (reference sequence). CDR3 sequence: CASSLGLAGAPGTQYF. The CDR3 DNA reads TGTGCCAGCAGTTTGGGACTAGCGGGGGCTCCCGGTACGCAGTATTTT.

This clone has only a few counts. This chain connects TRBV10-1 to TRBJ1-6; the match to TRBD1 covers 11 bases. After removal of 0 bases from V and 7 bases from J, the junction contained 8 bases not matched to a gene. The CDR3 length is 18 residues. Per the germline V gene, CDR1 is WNHNN and CDR2 is SYGVQD (reference sequence). DNA of the CDR3: TGCGCCAGCAGTGAGTCGAGCCCGGACAGGGGGCAGAATTCACCCCTCCACTTT. This codes for CASSESSPDRGQNSPLHF.

The chain recombines TRBV6-2 or TRBV6-3 with TRBJ1-2; tentatively, D is TRBD1 (6 bases). Germline CDR1 MNHEY, CDR2 SVGEGT. Deletions cut 2 bases from V and 5 bases from J, with 12 bases between. This CDR3 is 14 amino acids long. This chain's CDR3 is CASSYTGLPYGYTF. The CDR3 bases are TGTGCCAGCAGTTACACAGGGCTCCCATATGGCTACACCTTC.

The V call is TRBV3-1 (or the pseudogene TRBV3-2), the J call TRBJ2-1, with D tentatively TRBD1 (6 bases). This CDR3 is built from 12 residues. Germline values: CDR1 LGHDT, CDR2 YNNKEL (reference sequence). V was shortened by 7 bases and J by 12 bases, with 16 bases between the two germline ends. In DNA, the CDR3 is TGTGCCAGCACCTTTCAGGGCAGGGGGCAGTTCTTC. Encoded protein: CASTFQGRGQFF.

This rearrangement joins TRBV30 to TRBJ1-1, with 12 bases identical to TRBD1. This CDR3 region has 11 residues. CDR1 GTSNPN and CDR2 SVGIG come from the germline V gene (reference sequence). Trimming took 8 bases from V and 10 from J; bases not matched to a gene: 5. CDR3 amino acids: CARGQGAGAFF. The CDR3, as DNA: TGTGCCCGGGGACAGGGGGCAGGAGCTTTCTTT.

This chain joins TRBV12-3 or TRBV12-4 and TRBJ2-4; 9 bases align to TRBD1. J gave up 11 bases and V 1 base, and 0 bases lay outside the gene matches. This CDR3 is built from 12 residues. CDR3 sequence: CASSLGDRVQYF. CDR3 DNA: TGTGCCAGCAGTTTAGGGGACAGGGTTCAGTACTTC.